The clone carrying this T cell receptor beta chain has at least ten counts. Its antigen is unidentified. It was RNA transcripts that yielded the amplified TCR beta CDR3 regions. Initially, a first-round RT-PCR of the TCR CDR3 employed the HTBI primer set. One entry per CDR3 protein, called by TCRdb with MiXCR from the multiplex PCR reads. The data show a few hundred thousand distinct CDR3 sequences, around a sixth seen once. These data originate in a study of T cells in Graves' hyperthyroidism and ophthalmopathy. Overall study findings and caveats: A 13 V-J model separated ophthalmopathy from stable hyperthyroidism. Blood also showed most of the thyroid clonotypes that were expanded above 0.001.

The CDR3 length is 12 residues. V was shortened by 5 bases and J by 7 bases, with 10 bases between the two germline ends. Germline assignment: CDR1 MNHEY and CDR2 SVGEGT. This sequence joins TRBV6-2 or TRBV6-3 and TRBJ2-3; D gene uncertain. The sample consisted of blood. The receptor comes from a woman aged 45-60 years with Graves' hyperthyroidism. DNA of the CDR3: TGTGCCAGCAGTGGAATTGTCTATACGCAGTATTTT. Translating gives CASSGIVYTQYF.